This T cell receptor (beta chain) emerged from a study of early T cells in non-severe SARS-CoV-2 infection. Study-wide results and limits: VDJdb matching, biased toward anti-spike CD8 responses, missed private and CD4 specificities.

This clonotype was recorded many times. Its antigen is still unknown. Unique molecular identifier tags were affixed to discrete cDNA molecules. Using its own MiXCR run on the 5' RACE reads, TCRdb lists one record per CDR3 protein. There are approximately 48,000 distinct CDR3 sequences in the sample; 5.5% to 6.5% occur only once, and approximately 3% lies in the top ten. The CDR3 spans 13 residues. Germline V gene sequence: CDR1 SEHNR, CDR2 FQNEAQ (reference sequence). Trimming left V 5 bases short and J 5 bases short, with 10 bases between. The rearrangement uses TRBV7-9 and TRBJ1-5, with D possibly TRBD1 on 5 matching bases. The sample in question was whole blood, obtained at baseline. This TCR was recovered from an adult who was a healthcare worker with PCR-confirmed SARS-CoV-2 infection or an uninfected control (not recorded which). CDR3 nucleotides: TGTGCCAGCAGCCGGGACGGTCATCAGCCCCAGCATTTT. Translation gives CASSRDGHQPQHF.